The text below deals with one T cell receptor beta chain. Its antigen is not known. The data were obtained in a study of T cells after yellow fever vaccination. MiXCR was run by TCRdb on the 5' RACE reads, yielding one entry per CDR3 protein. Found here are a few hundred thousand distinct CDR3 sequences, 8.5% to 10% of them singletons; the top ten hold more than 15%. Study results and caveats: Repertoires sorted by FACS could include abundant clonotypes that are contaminants from the bulk population.

The sequencing used PBMCs, collected on the day of the first yellow fever vaccination. The source is a man between 18 and 35 years old who received the YFV17D yellow fever vaccine.

The CDR3 bases are TGTGCCAGCGAAGACCATCTTTTGGGGACCTTC. It codes for CASEDHLLGTF. The rearrangement uses TRBV21-1 and TRBJ1-2. TRBV21-1 counts as a pseudogene. The CDR3 is 11 residues long.